Reported below is one T cell receptor beta chain. No antigen is known for it. One junction end disagrees with the germline gene, perhaps due to a read error. This specimen belongs to a study of T-cell reconstitution after alpha-beta-depleted transplantation in children. Findings and limits, study-wide: Several hundred expanded graft clones reportedly gave rise to the alpha-beta T cells present about two months after transplant.

CDR3 length: 17 residues. Germline V gene sequence: CDR1 SGDLS, CDR2 YYNGEE. Researchers prepared the TCRbeta library using unique molecular identifiers, the study reports. TCRdb passed the PCR reads through MiXCR, listing each CDR3 protein once. Among 610,000 or so distinct CDR3 sequences listed, around 27% were seen once. The material was PBMCs, obtained before TCRalphabeta/CD19-depleted stem cell transplant. The receptor comes from a boy younger than two with Wiskott-Aldrich syndrome, due to receive a stem cell transplant. The rearrangement links TRBV9 to TRBJ1-3, with no clear D. In DNA, the CDR3 is TGTGCCAGCAGCGTAGGAACCTCGGGGATCTCTGGAAACACCTTATATTTT. This sequence encodes CASSVGTSGISGNTLYF.